This passage covers 15 T cell receptor beta chains from one sample sequenced in a study of CD8+ T cells in alopecia areata (dated by TCRdb to the late 2010s). Libraries were made using the immunoSEQ multiplex PCR assay. RNA was extracted from all samples and reverse transcribed into cDNA as template for TCR sequencing. The source is immuneACCESS, and TCRdb retained only in-frame sequences with V and J called. Part of the clones is not carried over; for the studies checked, unresolved V genes explain less than half of this, and the remainder is unexplained. The table gives some 120,000 clones for this sample, with none occurring only once. Around a fifth of the sample belongs to the ten largest clones. Sequencing input: lesional skin. The receptors originated from a C3H/HeJ mouse with alopecia areata. This strain is of MHC haplotype H2-k.

This clone was counted only a few times. Gene names and germline match the mouse. The CDR3 goes on 4 residues after the read ends, and that part is filled in from the germline J gene. This sequence joins TRBV19 and TRBJ2-7; tentatively, D is TRBD2 (6 bases). CDR1 FNHDT and CDR2 SITEND come from the germline V gene (reference sequence). The CDR3 extends over 14 amino acids. CDR3 DNA, as far as it was read: TGTGCCAGCAGTGCCAGACTGGAATATTAT. Protein sequence: CASSARLEYY. The complete CDR3 protein is CASSARLEYYEQYF.

To note about this clone: The germline and genes are mouse ones. The read ends 4 residues early relative to the CDR3; the germline J gene fills the gap. V usage is TRBV16 and J usage is TRBJ2-1; TRBD1 matches at 9 bases. There are 16 residues in the CDR3. The germline V gene encodes CDR1 SGHSA and CDR2 FRNQAP. Incomplete CDR3 DNA: TGTGCAAGCAGCTTCCTCCGGGACAGGGCTCGGGCT. It codes for CASSFLRDRARA. The CDR3 reads in full as CASSFLRDRARAEQFF.

Turning to this clone: Genes and germline are mouse. The DNA ends 4 residues before the CDR3 does, and the rest of the CDR3 is filled in from the germline J gene. This sequence joins TRBV13-1 and TRBJ2-1, with TRBD1 matching 8 bases. The V gene's germline CDR1 is NSHNY and CDR2 SYGAGN. The CDR3 covers 16 residues. V was pared by 0 bases and J by 1 base, with 3 bases of the junction left unmatched. CDR3 DNA (partial): TGTGCCAGCAGTGATGCCACAGGGGGGAACTATGCT. Translating gives CASSDATGGNYA. The full CDR3 is CASSDATGGNYAEQFF.

This clone was seen only a few times. Mouse gene names apply. The CDR3 extends 4 residues past the end of the read, so its final part is completed from the germline J gene. V and J are TRBV13-1 and TRBJ2-7, with a tentative D call TRBD1 (5 bases). V was shortened by 1 base and J by 0 bases, with 8 bases between the two germline ends. The germline V gene has CDR1 NSHNY and CDR2 SYGAGN. The CDR3 is made up of 14 amino acids. The part of the CDR3 DNA that was read is TGTGCCAGCAGTGATCCGGACACCTCCTAT. This translates into CASSDPDTSY. The full CDR3 is CASSDPDTSYEQYF.

This clone was picked up a small number of times. The gene symbols are mouse symbols. The CDR3 is cut off 4 residues early in the read; its end comes from the germline J gene. V and J are TRBV16 and TRBJ2-7; 12 bases are shared with TRBD2. The germline gives CDR1 SGHSA, CDR2 FRNQAP. This CDR3 comprises 16 residues. The CDR3: CASSSPGLGGLYEQYF. The sequenced part of the CDR3 DNA is TGTGCAAGCAGCTCTCCGGGACTGGGGGGCCTTTAT.

The table lists this clone with a few counts. Gene names and germline refer to mouse. The CDR3 DNA, read in part, is TGTGCCAGCAGTTTAAGGGGACAGAACACA. Its translation: CASSLRGQNT. The CDR3, in full, reads CASSLRGQNTEVFF. The rearrangement joins TRBV14 to TRBJ1-1; D may be TRBD1 (5 bases). The CDR3 end falls 4 residues outside the read, so it is completed with the germline J gene. Germline CDR1 SGHDT, CDR2 FRDEAV. V was cut by 2 bases and J by 0 bases, with 8 bases left in between. CDR3 size: 14 residues.

The table lists this clone with a few counts. Any gene name here is a mouse gene name. The observed sequence ends 4 residues before the CDR3 terminus, with the missing tail filled in from the germline J gene. The chain uses TRBV19 and TRBJ2-3; 13 bases fit TRBD2. Germline values: CDR1 FNHDT, CDR2 SITEND (reference sequence). After removal of 4 bases from V and 4 bases from J, the junction contained 3 bases not matched to a gene. The length of the CDR3 is 15 residues. CDR3 DNA (partial): TGTGCCAGCAGTGGACTGGGGGGGCTTCCAGAA. It yields the protein CASSGLGGLPE. The full-length CDR3 reads as CASSGLGGLPETLYF.

As to this clone: Gene names are mouse gene names. The read is 4 residues too short to cover the CDR3 end, so that end is filled in from the germline J gene. The chain carries TRBV5 and TRBJ2-5, with 10 positions matching TRBD2. Per germline, CDR1 LGHNA and CDR2 YNLKQL (reference sequence). The CDR3 extends over 15 amino acids. Incomplete CDR3 DNA: TGTGCCAGCAGCCTCCTGACTGGGGGGTTGGAC. Translation: CASSLLTGGLD. The complete CDR3 sequence is CASSLLTGGLDTQYF.

This clone has at least ten counts. Gene names follow the mouse nomenclature. The read stops 4 residues short of the end of the CDR3; the missing end is completed from the germline J gene. This chain connects TRBV13-3 to TRBJ1-1, with 7 positions matching TRBD1. After removal of 3 bases from V and 4 bases from J, the junction contained 9 bases not matched to a gene. This CDR3 is built from 15 residues. Germline CDR1 is NNHDY and CDR2 is SYVADS. The CDR3 bases that were read are TGTGCCAGCAGTGGCACGGGACAGTACCGCACA. Its translation is CASSGTGQYRT. The whole CDR3 protein reads CASSGTGQYRTEVFF.

This clone turned up a few times. Here the gene names and germline are mouse. The sequence runs out 4 residues before the end of the CDR3; the remainder is reconstructed from the germline J gene. V and J are TRBV17 and TRBJ2-2; D might be TRBD1 (5 bases). Germline V lookup: CDR1 MNHDT, CDR2 YYDKIL. The CDR3 runs to 13 residues. The V and J ends lost 3 bases and 6 bases respectively, with 8 bases between them. CDR3 bases read: TGTGCTAGCAGTAGGCAGGGCCCCGGG. Encoded protein: CASSRQGPG. The whole CDR3 sequence is CASSRQGPGQLYF.

This clone showed up just a few times. The gene names given are mouse names. The read halts 4 residues ahead of the CDR3 end, with the missing end drawn from the germline J gene. The chain has TRBV13-2 and TRBJ2-1, with D perhaps matching TRBD2 (5 bases). Trimming left V 0 bases short and J 3 bases short, with 10 bases between. This CDR3 has 15 residues. Germline V gives CDR1 NNHNN, CDR2 SYGAGS (reference sequence). The sequenced CDR3 bases are TGTGCCAGCGGTGATGCACGGACTACCTATGCT. Protein: CASGDARTTYA. The CDR3, in full, reads CASGDARTTYAEQFF.

This clone was observed many times. The genes and germline here are from mouse. The read is 4 residues too short to cover the CDR3 end, so that end is filled in from the germline J gene. The V gene is TRBV13-3, the J gene TRBJ2-5; 10 nucleotides agree with TRBD2. The V segment lost 1 base and the J segment 3 bases; nucleotides outside the gene matches: 2. CDR1 is NNHDY, CDR2 SYVADS, per germline. The CDR3 has 15 residues. The DNA read from the CDR3 is TGTGCCAGCAGTGATTCTGGGGGGGCGCAAGAC. Protein sequence: CASSDSGGAQD. The full CDR3 protein reads CASSDSGGAQDTQYF.

Turning to this clone: The listed genes are named as in mouse. The CDR3 extends 4 residues past the end of the read, so its final part is completed from the germline J gene. The rearrangement joins TRBV19 to TRBJ2-2; 10 bases align to TRBD1. Germline CDR1 and CDR2: FNHDT and SITEND (reference sequence). This CDR3 spans 16 amino acids. The V and J ends lost 5 bases and 3 bases, in that order; junction bases with no gene match: 7. CDR3 protein: CASSLTGTGDTGQLYF. Incomplete CDR3 DNA: TGTGCCAGCAGCCTCACCGGGACAGGGGACACCGGG.

Regarding this clone: Gene names refer to mouse genes. The CDR3 goes on 4 residues after the read ends, and that part is filled in from the germline J gene. The chain carries TRBV13-3 and TRBJ1-2, with 10 bases fitting TRBD1. The CDR3 is 14 amino acids. Germline values: CDR1 NNHDY, CDR2 SYVADS. The CDR3 DNA, read in part, is TGTGCCAGCAGTTCGGGACAGGGGTGGTCC. Translated: CASSSGQGWS. In full, the CDR3 reads CASSSGQGWSDYTF.

This clone was detected a few times. Mouse names are used for the genes. The CDR3 end is not reached by the read, which stops 4 residues before it; the germline J gene fills it in. The V gene is TRBV26, the J gene TRBJ2-5; TRBD2 is a possible D gene (7 bases). The CDR3 is made up of 17 amino acids. The germline V gene has CDR1 KGHPV and CDR2 FQNQEV (reference sequence). Trimming cost V 2 bases and J 2 bases, with 17 bases left between them. Partial CDR3 DNA: TGTGCCAGCAGTCTGAGTGGGGGGCGCGATTCCCAAGAC. Protein sequence: CASSLSGGRDSQD. The complete CDR3 reads CASSLSGGRDSQDTQYF. The full variable domain, with the rest looked up from reference TRBV26 and TRBJ2-5, is NSKVIQTPRYLVKGQGQKAKMRCIPEKGHPVVFWYQQNKNNEFKFLINFQNQEVLQQIDMTEKRFSAECPSNSPCSLEIQSSEAGDSALYLCASSLSGGRDSQDTQYFGPGTRLLVL.